The T cell receptor (beta chain) described here comes from a study of regulatory dendritic cells for organ transplantation. The data were produced by immunoSEQ multiplex PCR, yet TCRdb's version contains in-frame clones alone and is incomplete. This table has over 10,000 clones, roughly 64% appearing once. Study outcomes and limitations: Memory CD8+ T cells were the most oligoclonal; naive cells were highly diverse. Resting memory CD8+ T cells held the most alloreactive clonotypes. Between individuals, the alloreactive memory CD8+ T cell pool differed considerably.

As for this clone: Its antigen is not identified.

Allogeneic regulatory or mature dendritic cells were co-cultured for more than 4 days with CFSE-labeled sorted T cells at 1:10. Trimming removed 2 bases at V and 0 bases at J, with 13 bases between. This CDR3 contains 15 residues. CDR1 and CDR2 (germline): SQVTM, ANQGSEA. The material sequenced was naive CD8+ T cells from blood cultured with dendritic cells. Subset: CD45RA+ naive T cells. The sequence came from a human donor in good health. V usage is TRBV29-1 and J usage is TRBJ2-5; TRBD1 is a possible D gene (5 bases). In nucleotides, the CDR3 is TGCAGCGTTGAACTGTTAGGGGTAAACCAAGAGACCCAGTACTTC. It encodes CSVELLGVNQETQYF.